What follows are 22 T cell receptor beta chains derived from one specimen sequenced in a study of T cells in Graves' hyperthyroidism and ophthalmopathy. There were TCR beta CDR3 regions amplified from RNA transcripts. A set of HTBI primers served as the primers for a first-round RT-PCR of the TCR CDR3. One entry per CDR3 protein, called by TCRdb with MiXCR from the multiplex PCR reads. The table lists approximately 500,000 distinct CDR3 sequences, around 45% of them singletons. The specimen was peripheral blood or thyroid tissue (not recorded which). These receptors all stem from a woman aged 18 to 35 with Graves' hyperthyroidism.

This clonotype was counted many times. The rearrangement uses TRBV25-1 and TRBJ2-7; 14 nucleotides agree with TRBD2. V shed 6 bases, J shed 4 bases, and the junction held 5 bases outside the gene matches. Germline V gene data show CDR1 as MGHDK and CDR2 as SYGVNS. The CDR3 is 15 amino acids. CDR3 protein: CASRRGTSGSYEQYF. DNA for the CDR3: TGTGCCAGCAGGAGGGGGACTAGCGGGAGTTACGAGCAGTACTTC.

J is TRBJ1-4 and V is TRBV2; maybe TRBD1 (6 bases). Germline-derived CDR1 and CDR2 are SNHLY and FYNNEI. Deletions cut 7 bases from V and 0 bases from J, with 9 bases between. This CDR3 comprises 14 residues. CDR3 region: CASKGDATNEKLFF. In nucleotides, the CDR3 is TGTGCCAGCAAGGGGGACGCAACTAATGAAAAACTGTTTTTT.

This clonotype came up many times. CDR3 DNA: TGTGCCAGCAGCACCCGGACAGCAGGTCTGAACACTGAAGCTTTCTTT. Translation: CASSTRTAGLNTEAFF. The chain has TRBV11-3 and TRBJ1-1, with D maybe TRBD1 (6 bases). This CDR3 is built from 16 residues. V lost 5 bases and J lost 0, with 16 bases in between. Germline CDR1 and CDR2: SGHNT and YENEEA.

This clonotype was seen repeatedly, ten times or more. This rearrangement joins TRBV4-2 to TRBJ1-5, with no clear D. Germline lookup yields CDR1 LGHNA and CDR2 YNFKEQ. The ends were cut back, 3 bases at V and 4 bases at J, with 7 bases in the middle. The CDR3 consists of 13 residues. DNA of the CDR3: TGTGCCAGCAGCCACTCCGAGAATCAGCCCCAGCATTTT. Amino acid sequence: CASSHSENQPQHF.

The chain is built from TRBV27 and TRBJ2-7; D may match TRBD1 or TRBD2 (5 bases each). The CDR3 extends over 15 amino acids. Germline CDR1 and CDR2: MNHEY and SMNVEV (reference sequence). With 5 bases removed from V and 4 bases from J, the gap between germline ends came to 18 bases. DNA of the CDR3: TGTGCCAGCAGTGCCGGGACGCCCCTCGGATACGAGCAGTACTTC. Translating gives CASSAGTPLGYEQYF.

This clonotype was seen many times. With a much larger clone just one base away, this may be a read error. The chain carries TRBV20-1 and TRBJ2-7; D not resolved. This CDR3 is built from 11 residues. Trimming shortened V by 2 bases and J by 2 bases, and 4 bases separated the two germline ends. Germline V lookup: CDR1 DFQATT, CDR2 SNEGSKA (reference sequence). The CDR3 protein is CSARPAYEQYF. For the CDR3, the DNA is TGCAGTGCTAGACCCGCCTACGAGCAGTACTTC.

This clonotype was seen repeatedly, ten times or more. This chain uses TRBV10-3 with TRBJ2-7; 7 nucleotides align to TRBD1. Germline V lookup: CDR1 ENHRY, CDR2 SYGVKD. CDR3 size: 16 residues. With 0 bases clipped from V and 2 bases from J, the junction kept 7 bases outside the gene matches. CDR3 loop: CAISESGRGQPYEQYF. The CDR3 DNA reads TGTGCCATCAGTGAGTCGGGTAGGGGACAGCCCTACGAGCAGTACTTC.

Turning to this clonotype: The junction does not match germline at one end; this may be a read error. The V call is TRBV6-1, the J call TRBJ2-7, with D perhaps TRBD2 (6 bases). The CDR3 covers 15 residues. CDR1 and CDR2 from the germline V gene are MNHNS and SASEGT. CDR3 residues: CAGSYSLGGNDEQYF. The CDR3 region has the DNA TGTGCCGGCAGTTATTCCCTAGGAGGGAACGACGAGCAGTACTTC.

This clonotype has at least ten counts. V usage is TRBV12-3 or TRBV12-4 and J usage is TRBJ1-2; D uncertain. This CDR3 has 14 amino acids. The ends were cut back, 5 bases at V and 0 bases at J, with 10 bases in the middle. CDR3 nucleotides: TGTGCCAGCAGTCCCAGGACCGCTAACTATGGCTACACCTTC. Translation gives CASSPRTANYGYTF.

This clonotype was seen a few times. The rearrangement uses TRBV11-2 and TRBJ1-1, with a tentative D call TRBD1 (5 bases). The V end lost 4 bases, the J end lost 1 base, and 16 bases lay between the germline ends. This CDR3 is built from 16 residues. From germline, CDR1 is SGHAT and CDR2 FQNNGV. The CDR3 loop is CASSSRSRVGNTEAFF. CDR3 bases: TGTGCCAGCAGCTCCCGAAGCAGGGTAGGGAACACTGAAGCTTTCTTT.

This chain links TRBV20-1 with TRBJ2-5; TRBD1 matches at 7 bases. Trimming at V came to 6 bases and at J to 4 bases, leaving 11 bases not matched to a gene. Germline V lookup: CDR1 DFQATT, CDR2 SNEGSKA (reference sequence). This CDR3 is built from 14 residues. The CDR3 DNA sequence: TGCAGTGCCGCCCAGGGGGTATACGGAGAGACCCAGTACTTC. Protein product: CSAAQGVYGETQYF.

This clonotype was recorded many times. V is TRBV7-2 and J is TRBJ2-2; a possible D gene is TRBD2 (6 bases). The CDR3 runs 12 residues. Germline V lookup: CDR1 SGHTA, CDR2 FQGNSA. V was cut by 3 bases and J by 7 bases, with 6 bases left in between. The CDR3 DNA follows: TGTGCCAGCAGCTTGACTAGCGGGGAGCTGTTTTTT. This codes for CASSLTSGELFF.

There are many counts of this clonotype. This chain joins TRBV15 and TRBJ1-5, with D unresolved. The CDR3 has 13 amino acids. The germline gives CDR1 LNHNV, CDR2 YYDKDF (reference sequence). Trimming removed 3 bases at V and 4 bases at J, with 7 bases between. In DNA form, the CDR3 reads TGTGCCACCAGCAGTGGGAGGAATCAGCCCCAGCATTTT. This translates into CATSSGRNQPQHF. Complete variable domain (other parts from reference TRBV15 and TRBJ1-5): DAMVIQNPRYQVTQFGKPVTLSCSQTLNHNVMYWYQQKSSQAPKLLFHYYDKDFNNEADTPDNFQSRRPNTSFCFLDIRSPGLGDTAMYLCATSSGRNQPQHFGDGTRLSIL.

The chain has TRBV6-1 and TRBJ2-2; 9 nucleotides agree with TRBD2. This CDR3 region has 21 residues. The ends lost 8 bases at V and 5 bases at J; junction bases unmatched: 27. Germline lookup yields CDR1 MNHNS and CDR2 SASEGT. As DNA, the CDR3 is TGTGCCAGCGGGGGGACTGTGAACACCGGGGAGCGGGAGGTCGCTACCGGGGAGCTGTTTTTT. It translates to CASGGTVNTGEREVATGELFF.

The gene calls are TRBV15 and TRBJ1-4, with TRBD1 matching 8 bases. This CDR3 spans 16 amino acids. Germline V gives CDR1 LNHNV, CDR2 YYDKDF (reference sequence). After removal of 7 bases from V and 0 bases from J, the junction contained 7 bases not matched to a gene. The CDR3, as DNA: TGTGCCACCACCTCTCCGGACAGGGCAACTAATGAAAAACTGTTTTTT. It codes for CATTSPDRATNEKLFF.

This clonotype has at least ten counts. The CDR3 region is CASSREDYGYTF. The DNA for the CDR3 is TGTGCCAGCAGCCGGGAGGACTATGGCTACACCTTC. The chain is built from TRBV4-2 and TRBJ1-2, with D hard to call. Germline CDR1 LGHNA, CDR2 YNFKEQ. This CDR3 is 12 amino acids long. Trimming shortened V by 4 bases and J by 3 bases, and 6 bases separated the two germline ends.

This clonotype was picked up a small number of times. This chain uses TRBV5-6 with TRBJ2-2; no definite D call. The CDR3 loop spans 13 amino acids. Germline-derived CDR1 and CDR2 are SGHDT and YYEEEE. Trimming took off 7 bases at V and 8 bases at J, with 15 bases between the two ends. CDR3 in amino acids: CASFDFFRGELFF. CDR3 bases: TGTGCCAGCTTCGACTTTTTCAGGGGGGAGCTGTTTTTT.

In this sample, this clonotype turned up many times. The J gene is TRBJ1-2, the V gene TRBV7-9; D call uncertain. V gave up 5 bases and J gave up 2 bases, with 12 bases separating them. This CDR3 is built from 14 residues. Germline values: CDR1 SEHNR, CDR2 FQNEAQ (reference sequence). This chain's CDR3 is CASSLAGVNYGYTF. CDR3 in DNA: TGTGCCAGCAGCCTCGCCGGAGTAAACTATGGCTACACCTTC.

V gene TRBV29-1 combines with J gene TRBJ2-1; 11 positions agree with TRBD1. The CDR3 loop spans 12 amino acids. V lost 8 bases and J lost 7; bases outside the gene matches: 4. In germline, CDR1 is SQVTM, CDR2 ANQGSEA. The CDR3 DNA follows: TGCAGCCTTGGGACAGGGGGAAATGAGCAGTTCTTC. Protein: CSLGTGGNEQFF.

In its sample, this clonotype was seen a few times. With a much larger clone just one base away, this may be a read error. The CDR3 reads CASRDDMNEQYF. As DNA, the CDR3 is TGCGCCAGCAGGGATGATATGAATGAGCAGTACTTC. This chain links TRBV10-2 with TRBJ2-7; no firm D call. The V end was cut by 6 bases, the J end by 7 bases, with 13 bases between. Germline CDR1 and CDR2: WSHSY and SAAADI. CDR3 length equals 12 residues.

This clonotype was found many times. The rearrangement uses TRBV2 and TRBJ2-5, with 9 bases aligning to TRBD2. V was clipped by 11 bases and J by 3 bases; unmatched bases: 7. The germline gives CDR1 SNHLY, CDR2 FYNNEI. This CDR3 has 13 amino acids. The CDR3 loop is CAGGLAGEETQYF. CDR3 nucleotide sequence: TGTGCCGGCGGGTTAGCGGGGGAAGAGACCCAGTACTTC. The full variable domain, in which reference TRBV2 and TRBJ2-5 provide the parts outside the CDR3, is EPEVTQTPSHQVTQMGQEVILRCVPISNHLYFYWYRQILGQKVEFLVSFYNNEISEKSEIFDDQFSVERPDGSNFTLKIRSTKLEDSAMYFCAGGLAGEETQYFGPGTRLLVL.

The V call is TRBV9, the J call TRBJ1-1, with D unclear. The CDR3 spans 18 residues. Per the germline V gene, CDR1 is SGDLS and CDR2 is YYNGEE. V was trimmed by 4 bases and J by 1 base, leaving 23 bases between them. In nucleotides, the CDR3 is TGTGCCAGCAGCCAAGCGGGAGTCGAACTTGATTGGAACACTGAAGCTTTCTTT. Its translation: CASSQAGVELDWNTEAFF.